The next 29 T cell receptor beta chains were all read from a single sample in a study of blood T cell repertoires in COVID-19. The method was immunoSEQ multiplex PCR; TCRdb's version includes in-frame clones alone and lacks a portion of them. Of 120,000 to 150,000 clones detected, more than 75% appear once; the ten largest clones hold over 8.5%. Sequencing was carried out using peripheral blood. Every receptor here comes from a woman in her forties or fifties with active or convalescent COVID-19.

This chain connects TRBV7-3 to TRBJ2-2; TRBD2 might be the D (5 bases). With 2 bases removed from V and 3 bases from J, the gap between germline ends came to 13 bases. CDR1 is SGHTA, CDR2 FQGTGA, per germline. The CDR3 has 16 residues. This CDR3 reads CASSLRRVEDTGELFF. The CDR3, as DNA: TGTGCCAGCAGCTTACGACGGGTGGAGGACACCGGGGAGCTGTTTTTT.

The chain couples TRBV7-9 to TRBJ2-1, with D possibly matching TRBD2 (5 bases). CDR3 length: 15 residues. Per germline, CDR1 SEHNR and CDR2 FQNEAQ (reference sequence). V lost 3 bases and J lost 0, with 9 bases in between. CDR3 sequence: CASSLTTSSYNEQFF. The CDR3 DNA reads TGTGCCAGCAGCTTGACTACGAGCTCCTACAATGAGCAGTTCTTC.

The rearrangement uses TRBV25-1 and TRBJ1-6; 10 nucleotides align to TRBD1. The CDR3 runs to 14 residues. Losses at the gene ends were 6 bases for V and 7 bases for J; bases not matched to a gene: 3. CDR1 and CDR2 from the germline V gene are MGHDK and SYGVNS. CDR3 sequence reads: CASRTGGLNSPLHF. Written as DNA, the CDR3 is TGTGCCAGCAGGACAGGGGGCCTGAATTCACCCCTCCACTTT. The complete variable domain, with remaining parts taken from reference TRBV25-1 and TRBJ1-6, reads EADIYQTPRYLVIGTGKKITLECSQTMGHDKMYWYQQDPGMELHLIHYSYGVNSTEKGDLSSESTVSRIRTEHFPLTLESARPSHTSQYLCASRTGGLNSPLHFGNGTRLTVT.

The chain employs TRBV7-9 and TRBJ2-7; possible D gene TRBD1, 5 bases. Germline lookup yields CDR1 SEHNR and CDR2 FQNEAQ (reference sequence). V was trimmed by 4 bases and J by 5 bases, leaving 12 bases between them. The CDR3 runs 13 residues. The CDR3 spells CASSSADIHEQYF. CDR3 nucleotides: TGTGCCAGCAGCTCTGCGGACATCCACGAGCAGTACTTC.

The CDR3 spells CASARTGTAGELFF. The CDR3 DNA is TGTGCCAGCGCCCGGACAGGGACGGCCGGGGAGCTGTTTTTT. This sequence joins TRBV7-9 and TRBJ2-2, with 8 bases matching TRBD1. V dropped 8 bases and J dropped 6; count of bases not matched to a gene: 8. CDR3 size: 14 residues. From germline, CDR1 is SEHNR and CDR2 FQNEAQ (reference sequence).

V and J are TRBV4-1 and TRBJ1-1; no reliable D call. This CDR3 comprises 15 residues. The germline V and J ends were trimmed by 4 bases and 0 bases, with 12 bases remaining between them. Germline V CDR1 and CDR2: MGHRA, YSYEKL. The CDR3, as DNA: TGCGCCAGCAGCCTAATACCCGAGCTGAACACTGAAGCTTTCTTT. Its translation: CASSLIPELNTEAFF.

This chain links TRBV20-1 with TRBJ1-5; D is unresolved. Germline loops: CDR1 DFQATT, CDR2 SNEGSKA (reference sequence). The CDR3 spans 15 residues. Between the trimmed V and J ends, which lost 3 bases and 0 bases, there was a span of 12 bases. CDR3 in DNA: TGCAGTGCTAGTACGGGGTCACGTAGCAATCAGCCCCAGCATTTT. Protein product: CSASTGSRSNQPQHF.

This CDR3 is CASSPGAGRDEQYF. CDR3 DNA sequence: TGTGCCAGCAGCCCTGGCGCGGGCCGAGACGAGCAGTACTTC. The V call is TRBV7-3, the J call TRBJ2-7, with a tentative D call TRBD2 (5 bases). From germline, CDR1 is SGHTA and CDR2 FQGTGA. The V end lost 5 bases, the J end lost 5 bases, and 16 bases lay between the germline ends. The CDR3 is made up of 14 amino acids.

The chain carries TRBV4-2 and TRBJ2-7; TRBD2 matches at 8 bases. With 4 bases clipped from V and 2 bases from J, the junction kept 4 bases outside the gene matches. This CDR3 contains 14 residues. Germline V gene sequence: CDR1 LGHNA, CDR2 YNFKEQ. This CDR3 reads CASSPGGGTYEQYF. CDR3 nucleotides: TGTGCCAGCAGCCCGGGAGGGGGTACCTACGAGCAGTACTTC.

The J gene is TRBJ2-6, the V gene TRBV2; a weak D match, TRBD2 (6 bases). The CDR3 contains 17 residues. Germline V gene sequence: CDR1 SNHLY, CDR2 FYNNEI. V was cut by 11 bases and J by 0 bases, with 20 bases left in between. The CDR3 sequence is CASQVGLALSGANVLTF. The CDR3 region has the DNA TGTGCCTCTCAGGTAGGCCTAGCGCTCTCTGGGGCCAACGTCCTGACTTTC.

The chain links TRBV7-9 to TRBJ2-7; 8 nucleotides agree with TRBD2. CDR1 and CDR2 from the germline V gene are SEHNR and FQNEAQ (reference sequence). The length of the CDR3 is 15 residues. Trimming at V came to 2 bases and at J to 5 bases, leaving 8 bases not matched to a gene. CDR3 DNA sequence: TGTGCCAGCAGCTTACTTACTAGCGGAAAGAACGAGCAGTACTTC. Its translation: CASSLLTSGKNEQYF.

In nucleotides, the CDR3 is TGTGCCAGCAGCAGAACAGAGATTCCTAACTATGGCTACACCTTC. Its protein is CASSRTEIPNYGYTF. V usage is TRBV3-1 (or the pseudogene TRBV3-2) and J usage is TRBJ1-2; D gene unclear. Germline-derived CDR1 and CDR2 are LGHDT and YNNKEL (reference sequence). The CDR3 is 15 amino acids. Trimming took off 5 bases at V and 0 bases at J, with 13 bases between the two ends.

This chain uses TRBV6-5 with TRBJ1-2; D might be TRBD1 (6 bases). Trimming removed 2 bases at V and 2 bases at J, with 9 bases between. The germline gives CDR1 MNHEY, CDR2 SVGAGI. The length of the CDR3 is 14 residues. DNA for the CDR3: TGTGCCAGCAGTTACAGCGGACAGAACTATGGCTACACCTTC. Encoded protein: CASSYSGQNYGYTF.

The CDR3 region is CATSKTGGSYGYTF. The CDR3 nucleotides read TGTGCCACCAGCAAAACAGGGGGAAGCTATGGCTACACCTTC. The rearrangement links TRBV15 to TRBJ1-2; TRBD1 agrees at 8 bases. The V gene end was trimmed by 4 bases and the J gene end by 4 bases; junction bases not matched to a gene: 5. This CDR3 has 14 amino acids. Per the germline V gene, CDR1 is LNHNV and CDR2 is YYDKDF (reference sequence).

The J gene is TRBJ2-4, the V gene TRBV10-1; 15 bases agree with TRBD2. The germline CDR1 and CDR2 sequences are WNHNN and SYGVQD (reference sequence). The junction had 9 bases not matched to a gene; V was cut back by 6 bases and J by 0 bases. The CDR3 is 19 residues long. CDR3 sequence: CASSLSGTSGRLAKNIQYF. CDR3 sequence (DNA): TGCGCCAGCAGCCTATCCGGGACTAGCGGGAGGCTAGCCAAAAACATTCAGTACTTC.

The chain is built from TRBV28 and TRBJ2-7; the match to TRBD2 covers 14 bases. V lost 11 bases, J lost 2 bases, and 8 bases stayed unmatched. The germline gives CDR1 MDHEN, CDR2 SYDVKM. The CDR3 has 15 amino acids. The DNA of the CDR3 is TGTGCCGCCCAACCGGGACTAGCGGGGGCCTACGAGCAGTACTTC. This translates into CAAQPGLAGAYEQYF.

The V gene is TRBV27, the J gene TRBJ1-4, with 8 bases matching TRBD1. CDR3 size: 14 residues. CDR1 and CDR2 from the germline V gene are MNHEY and SMNVEV (reference sequence). Losses at the gene ends were 3 bases for V and 5 bases for J; bases not matched to a gene: 2. In DNA form, the CDR3 reads TGTGCCAGCAGTTTCCGACAGGGGAATGAAAAACTGTTTTTT. Protein: CASSFRQGNEKLFF.

The chain recombines TRBV27 with TRBJ1-2; 7 nucleotides line up with TRBD1. This CDR3 region has 16 residues. Looked up from germline, CDR1 is MNHEY and CDR2 is SMNVEV (reference sequence). Trimming cost V 5 bases and J 4 bases; bases outside gene matches: 13. CDR3 DNA: TGTGCCAGCAGTCCTTACAGGGACAGAATCATCTATGGCTACACCTTC. This gives the protein CASSPYRDRIIYGYTF.

V usage is TRBV11-2 and J usage is TRBJ2-2; 8 bases fit TRBD1. J was trimmed by 3 bases and V by 2 bases; bases with no gene match: 2. CDR3 length: 15 residues. Germline values: CDR1 SGHAT, CDR2 FQNNGV. CDR3 sequence reads: CASSLSDRDTGELFF. CDR3 nucleotide sequence: TGTGCCAGCAGCTTATCGGACAGGGACACCGGGGAGCTGTTTTTT.

V is TRBV6-5 and J is TRBJ1-1, with D perhaps TRBD1 (6 bases). The germline V gene encodes CDR1 MNHEY and CDR2 SVGAGI. V lost 2 bases, J lost 6 bases, and 13 bases lay in between. The CDR3 totals 14 residues. CDR3 sequence: CASSYRRGQPEAFF. The CDR3 DNA reads TGTGCCAGCAGTTACCGTCGCGGACAGCCTGAAGCTTTCTTT.

The V call is TRBV2, the J call TRBJ1-1; no definite D call. Per germline, CDR1 SNHLY and CDR2 FYNNEI. V lost 2 bases and J lost 0, with 4 bases in between. The CDR3 covers 13 residues. The CDR3 loop reads CASSEYMNTEAFF. In DNA form, the CDR3 reads TGTGCCAGCAGTGAATACATGAACACTGAAGCTTTCTTT.

J is TRBJ1-4 and V is TRBV27, with D possibly being TRBD1 (5 bases). The ends were cut back, 3 bases at V and 14 bases at J, with 10 bases in the middle. CDR1 MNHEY and CDR2 SMNVEV come from the germline V gene (reference sequence). This CDR3 region has 11 residues. This CDR3 reads CASSFGGKLFF. CDR3 in DNA: TGTGCCAGCAGTTTTGGGGGGAAGCTGTTTTTT.

This rearrangement joins TRBV2 to TRBJ1-3; D is ambiguous. The length of the CDR3 is 15 residues. Trimming took 4 bases from V and 4 from J, leaving 14 bases between them. CDR1 is SNHLY, CDR2 FYNNEI, per germline. The CDR3 here is CASSVGGPGGNTIYF. CDR3 nucleotide sequence: TGTGCCAGCAGTGTCGGAGGGCCTGGAGGAAACACCATATATTTT. Full variable domain (rest looked up from reference TRBV2 and TRBJ1-3): EPEVTQTPSHQVTQMGQEVILRCVPISNHLYFYWYRQILGQKVEFLVSFYNNEISEKSEIFDDQFSVERPDGSNFTLKIRSTKLEDSAMYFCASSVGGPGGNTIYFGEGSWLTVV.

This clone appeared many times. This chain uses TRBV19 with TRBJ1-5; D may be TRBD1 (5 bases). The length of the CDR3 is 14 residues. CDR1 LNHDA and CDR2 SQIVND come from the germline V gene (reference sequence). Trimming took 5 bases from V and 5 from J, leaving 13 bases between them. CDR3 in DNA: TGTGCCAGTAGTCGGCAGGGCCTGGATCAGCCCCAGCATTTT. As protein: CASSRQGLDQPQHF.

The gene calls are TRBV5-1 and TRBJ2-3, with D perhaps matching TRBD2 (5 bases). The ends were cut back, 1 base at V and 6 bases at J, with 12 bases in the middle. This CDR3 contains 14 residues. Germline loops: CDR1 SGHRS, CDR2 YFSETQ. The CDR3 DNA is TGCGCCAGCAGCTTGAGGCTAGCAGAGGATACGCAGTATTTT. Protein sequence: CASSLRLAEDTQYF. Supplemented by reference TRBV5-1 and TRBJ2-3, the full variable domain reads KAGVTQTPRYLIKTRGQQVTLSCSPISGHRSVSWYQQTPGQGLQFLFEYFSETQRNKGNFPGRFSGRQFSNSRSEMNVSTLELGDSALYLCASSLRLAEDTQYFGPGTRLTVL.

The chain has TRBV19 and TRBJ1-2; D gene unclear. The V and J ends lost 5 bases and 0 bases respectively, with 13 bases between them. Germline values: CDR1 LNHDA, CDR2 SQIVND (reference sequence). The CDR3 has 15 amino acids. CDR3 amino acids: CASSPDTLSNYGYTF. CDR3 bases: TGTGCCAGTAGTCCAGACACCCTTTCTAACTATGGCTACACCTTC. Full variable domain (remainder filled in from reference TRBV19 and TRBJ1-2): DGGITQSPKYLFRKEGQNVTLSCEQNLNHDAMYWYRQDPGQGLRLIYYSQIVNDFQKGDIAEGYSVSREKKESFPLTVTSAQKNPTAFYLCASSPDTLSNYGYTFGSGTRLTVV.

The V gene is TRBV18, the J gene TRBJ1-1; D is unresolved. The CDR3 has 13 amino acids. The germline V and J ends were trimmed by 5 bases and 4 bases, with 11 bases remaining between them. Germline loops: CDR1 KGHSH, CDR2 LQKENI. CDR3 loop: CASSKAPGTEAFF. CDR3 DNA: TGTGCCAGCTCAAAGGCCCCGGGCACTGAAGCTTTCTTT.

J is TRBJ2-3 and V is TRBV7-3; D might be TRBD2 (5 bases). With 2 bases removed from V and 2 bases from J, the gap between germline ends came to 8 bases. CDR3 size: 14 residues. The germline V gene has CDR1 SGHTA and CDR2 FQGTGA. CDR3 sequence: CASSLGGYTDTQYF. CDR3 nucleotide sequence: TGTGCCAGCAGCTTAGGAGGATACACAGATACGCAGTATTTT.

This chain joins TRBV4-1 and TRBJ2-1; 8 bases fit TRBD1. The CDR3 has 14 residues. Germline V gene lookup returns CDR1 MGHRA and CDR2 YSYEKL. V lost 8 bases and J lost 5; bases outside the gene matches: 8. CDR3 protein: CASSGTGVDNEQFF. The CDR3 DNA reads as TGCGCCAGCTCCGGGACAGGTGTCGACAATGAGCAGTTCTTC.